Reported below is one T cell receptor beta chain. Its antigen is unidentified. The record originates from a study of T cell responses to AZD1222 COVID-19 vaccine. Findings of the study overall: The number of AZD1222 recipients seropositive at baseline was only 5 to 7. Elevations in Spike-specific TCR breadth and depth followed administration of two AZD1222 doses. The donor group comprised mostly white British people and more females; the analysis possibly underestimated clonal diversity. Along spike, vaccine-associated CD4 TCRs were found throughout, with dominance at 160-218 and 743-854.

Method: immunoSEQ multiplex PCR; TCRdb's copy keeps in-frame clones and lacks some. The sample comprises around 140,000 clones, about nine tenths of which are singletons, and about 6% rests with the top ten. The ends lost 5 bases at V and 3 bases at J; junction bases unmatched: 8. The CDR3 is 15 residues long. Germline V CDR1 and CDR2: SGHTA, FQGTGA. The V gene is TRBV7-3, the J gene TRBJ2-5; 8 bases map to TRBD2. The sequence came from an adult in good health. The sample here was peripheral blood, taken on day 0 of AZD1222 vaccination. The CDR3 loop reads CASSPATAGEETQYF. CDR3 nucleotides: TGTGCCAGCAGCCCAGCCACAGCGGGGGAAGAGACCCAGTACTTC.